This T cell receptor beta chain appears in the sequencing data of a study of blood T cell repertoires in COVID-19. Study background: Sample material is recorded as cDNA or gDNA derived from T cells, B-cell-depleted T cells, or PBMCs.

This clone turned up a few times. Per the study methods: For nucleated cells, counts were estimated from reference gene primer amplification. Generated by immunoSEQ multiplex PCR, the TCRdb table keeps only in-frame clones and is missing some. V, J and clone size are taken as reported in that table, and D and trimming were inferred from the DNA itself. The sample yields 250,000 to 300,000 clones, under 90% seen once. Participants, about 18 to 90 years old, spanned fewer than 30 US areas. Participants had their cohort set by participant-reported clinical history. CDR1 ENHRY and CDR2 SYGVKD come from the germline V gene. Trimming took 6 bases from V and 4 from J; bases not matched to a gene: 5. The CDR3 consists of 15 residues.

V usage is TRBV10-3 and J usage is TRBJ2-2, with 10 bases identical to TRBD2. This TCR was recovered from a woman in her sixties who had recovered from COVID-19. The sequenced material came from PBMCs or T cells enriched from blood (not recorded which). The DNA for the CDR3 is TGTGCCATCAGAACTAGCGGGGTTCGCACCGGGGAGCTGTTTTTT. Amino acid sequence: CAIRTSGVRTGELFF.